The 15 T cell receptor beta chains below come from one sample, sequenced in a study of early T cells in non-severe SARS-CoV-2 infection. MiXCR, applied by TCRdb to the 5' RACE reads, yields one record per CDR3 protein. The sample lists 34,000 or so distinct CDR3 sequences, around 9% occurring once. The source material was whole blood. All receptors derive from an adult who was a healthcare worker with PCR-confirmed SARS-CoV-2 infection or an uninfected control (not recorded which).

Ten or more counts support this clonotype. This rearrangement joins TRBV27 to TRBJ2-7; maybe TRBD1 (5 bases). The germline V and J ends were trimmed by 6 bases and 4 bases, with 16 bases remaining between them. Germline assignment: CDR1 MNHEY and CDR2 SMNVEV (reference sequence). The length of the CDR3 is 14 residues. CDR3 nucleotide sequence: TGTGCCAGCAGATCATTAGACAGACCTTACGAGCAGTACTTC. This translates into CASRSLDRPYEQYF.

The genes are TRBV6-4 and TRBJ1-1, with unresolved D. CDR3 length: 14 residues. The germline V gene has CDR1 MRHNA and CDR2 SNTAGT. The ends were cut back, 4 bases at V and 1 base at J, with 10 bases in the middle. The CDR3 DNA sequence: TGTGCCAGCAGTGCTTCCCCCGGGAACACTGAAGCTTTCTTT. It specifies CASSASPGNTEAFF.

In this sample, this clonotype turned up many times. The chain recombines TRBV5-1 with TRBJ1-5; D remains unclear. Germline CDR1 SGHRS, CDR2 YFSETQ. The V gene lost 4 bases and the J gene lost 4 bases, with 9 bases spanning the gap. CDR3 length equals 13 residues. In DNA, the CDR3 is TGCGCCAGCAGCCTTGGGGTTAATCAGCCCCAGCATTTT. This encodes CASSLGVNQPQHF.

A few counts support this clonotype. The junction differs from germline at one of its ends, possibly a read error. DNA for the CDR3: TGTGCCAGCAGCTATGGGCCCCTAGGAAAAGACTTT. Amino acid sequence: CASSYGPLGKDF. This chain connects TRBV7-9 to TRBJ1-6; no definite D call. The V gene's germline CDR1 is SEHNR and CDR2 FQNEAQ (reference sequence). This CDR3 has 12 amino acids.

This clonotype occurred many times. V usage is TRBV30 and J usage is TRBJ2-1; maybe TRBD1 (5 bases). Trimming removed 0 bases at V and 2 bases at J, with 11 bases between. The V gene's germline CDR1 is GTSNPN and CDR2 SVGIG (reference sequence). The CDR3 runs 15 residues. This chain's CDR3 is CAWSVQGDTYNEQFF. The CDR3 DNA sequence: TGTGCCTGGAGTGTACAAGGGGATACCTACAATGAGCAGTTCTTC.

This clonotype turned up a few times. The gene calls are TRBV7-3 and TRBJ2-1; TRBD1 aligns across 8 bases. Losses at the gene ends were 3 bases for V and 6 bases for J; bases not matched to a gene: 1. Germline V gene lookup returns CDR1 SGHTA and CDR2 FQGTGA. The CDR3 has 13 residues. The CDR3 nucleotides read TGTGCCAGCAGCTTTGGACAGGGCAATGAGCAGTTCTTC. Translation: CASSFGQGNEQFF.

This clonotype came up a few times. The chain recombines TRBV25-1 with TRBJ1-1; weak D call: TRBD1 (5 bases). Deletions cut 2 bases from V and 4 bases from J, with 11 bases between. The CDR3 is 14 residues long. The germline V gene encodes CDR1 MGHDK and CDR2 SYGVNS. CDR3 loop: CASSESVGGTEAFF. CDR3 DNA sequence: TGTGCCAGCAGTGAAAGCGTGGGGGGCACTGAAGCTTTCTTT.

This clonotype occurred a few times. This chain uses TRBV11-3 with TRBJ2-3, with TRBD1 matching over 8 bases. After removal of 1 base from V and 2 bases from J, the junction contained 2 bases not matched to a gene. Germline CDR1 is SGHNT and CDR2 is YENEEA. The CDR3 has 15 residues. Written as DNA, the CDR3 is TGTGCCAGCAGCTTAGGGGACAGGAACACAGATACGCAGTATTTT. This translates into CASSLGDRNTDTQYF.

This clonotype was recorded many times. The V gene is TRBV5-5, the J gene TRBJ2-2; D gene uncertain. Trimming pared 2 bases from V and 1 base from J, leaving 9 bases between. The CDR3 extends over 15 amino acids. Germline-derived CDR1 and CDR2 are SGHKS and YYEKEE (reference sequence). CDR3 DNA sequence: TGTGCCAGCAGCTTCGGCCTCGAGAACACCGGGGAGCTGTTTTTT. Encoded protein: CASSFGLENTGELFF.

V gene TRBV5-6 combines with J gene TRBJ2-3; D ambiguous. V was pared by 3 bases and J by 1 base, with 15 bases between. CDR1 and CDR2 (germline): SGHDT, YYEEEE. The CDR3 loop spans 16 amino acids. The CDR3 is CASSSFNPSGTDTQYF. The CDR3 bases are TGTGCCAGCAGCTCCTTTAATCCATCTGGCACAGATACGCAGTATTTT.

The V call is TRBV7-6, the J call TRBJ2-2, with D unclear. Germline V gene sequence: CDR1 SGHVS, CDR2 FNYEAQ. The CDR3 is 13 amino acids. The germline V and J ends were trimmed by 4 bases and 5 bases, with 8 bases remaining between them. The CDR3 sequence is CASSSYATGELFF. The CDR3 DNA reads TGTGCCAGCAGCTCCTATGCTACCGGGGAGCTGTTTTTT. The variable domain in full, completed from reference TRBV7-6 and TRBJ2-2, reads GAGVSQSPRYKVTKRGQDVALRCDPISGHVSLYWYRQALGQGPEFLTYFNYEAQQDKSGLPNDRFSAERPEGSISTLTIQRTEQRDSAMYRCASSSYATGELFFGEGSRLTVL.

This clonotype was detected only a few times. In DNA, the CDR3 is TGTGCCAGCAGCCCGGACCACTATGGCTACACCTTC. Translating it yields CASSPDHYGYTF. The chain joins TRBV3-1 to TRBJ1-2; D not certain. The CDR3 is 12 residues long. CDR1 LGHDT and CDR2 YNNKEL come from the germline V gene (reference sequence). V lost 4 bases to trimming and J lost 3 bases, with 6 bases between them.

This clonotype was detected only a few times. CDR3 loop: CSVGGSTSAYEQYF. The CDR3 coding sequence is TGCAGCGTTGGGGGGTCGACTAGTGCCTACGAGCAGTACTTC. The chain joins TRBV29-1 to TRBJ2-7; TRBD2 is a possible D gene (6 bases). V gave up 4 bases and J gave up 2 bases, with 15 bases separating them. This CDR3 is 14 amino acids long. The germline V gene encodes CDR1 SQVTM and CDR2 ANQGSEA.

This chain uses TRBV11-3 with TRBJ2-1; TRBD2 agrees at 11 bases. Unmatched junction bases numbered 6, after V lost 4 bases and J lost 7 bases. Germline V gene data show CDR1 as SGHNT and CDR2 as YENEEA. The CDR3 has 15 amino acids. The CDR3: CASSSIAGGVNEQFF. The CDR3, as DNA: TGTGCCAGCAGCTCGATAGCGGGGGGGGTGAATGAGCAGTTCTTC.

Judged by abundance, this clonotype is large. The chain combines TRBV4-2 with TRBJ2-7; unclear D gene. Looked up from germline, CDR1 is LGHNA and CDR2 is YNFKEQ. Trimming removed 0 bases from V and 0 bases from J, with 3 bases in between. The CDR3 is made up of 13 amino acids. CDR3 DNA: TGTGCCAGCAGCCAAGAGAGCTCCTACGAGCAGTACTTC. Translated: CASSQESSYEQYF.